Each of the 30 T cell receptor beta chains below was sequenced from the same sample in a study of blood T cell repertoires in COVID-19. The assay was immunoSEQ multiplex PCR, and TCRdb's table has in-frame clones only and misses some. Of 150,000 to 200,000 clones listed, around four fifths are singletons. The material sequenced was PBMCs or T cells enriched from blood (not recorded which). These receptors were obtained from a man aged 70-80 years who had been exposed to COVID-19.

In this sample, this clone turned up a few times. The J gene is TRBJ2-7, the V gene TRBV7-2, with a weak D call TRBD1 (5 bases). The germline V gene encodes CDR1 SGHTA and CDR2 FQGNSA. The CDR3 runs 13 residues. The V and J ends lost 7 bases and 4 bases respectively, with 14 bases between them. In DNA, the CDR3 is TGTGCCAGCAACCAGGGAAGGACGTACGAGCAGTACTTC. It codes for CASNQGRTYEQYF.

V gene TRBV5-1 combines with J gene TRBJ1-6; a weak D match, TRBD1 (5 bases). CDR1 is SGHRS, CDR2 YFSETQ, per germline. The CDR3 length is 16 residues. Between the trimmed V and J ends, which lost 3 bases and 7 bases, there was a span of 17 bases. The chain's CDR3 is CASSSSLGRDNSPLHF. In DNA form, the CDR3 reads TGCGCCAGCAGCTCATCCTTGGGGAGGGACAATTCACCCCTCCACTTT. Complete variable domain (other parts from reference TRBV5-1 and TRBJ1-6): KAGVTQTPRYLIKTRGQQVTLSCSPISGHRSVSWYQQTPGQGLQFLFEYFSETQRNKGNFPGRFSGRQFSNSRSEMNVSTLELGDSALYLCASSSSLGRDNSPLHFGNGTRLTVT.

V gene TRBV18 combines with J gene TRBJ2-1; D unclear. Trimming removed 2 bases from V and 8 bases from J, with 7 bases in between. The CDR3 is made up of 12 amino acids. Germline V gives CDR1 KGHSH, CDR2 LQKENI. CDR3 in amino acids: CASSPFQDEQFF. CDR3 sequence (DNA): TGTGCCAGCTCACCATTTCAGGATGAGCAGTTCTTC.

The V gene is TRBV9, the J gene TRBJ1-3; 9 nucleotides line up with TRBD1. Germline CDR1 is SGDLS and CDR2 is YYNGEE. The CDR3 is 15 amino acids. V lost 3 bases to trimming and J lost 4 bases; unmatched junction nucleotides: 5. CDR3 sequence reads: CASSARGTGGNTIYF. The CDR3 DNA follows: TGTGCCAGCAGCGCCAGAGGGACAGGGGGAAACACCATATATTTT.

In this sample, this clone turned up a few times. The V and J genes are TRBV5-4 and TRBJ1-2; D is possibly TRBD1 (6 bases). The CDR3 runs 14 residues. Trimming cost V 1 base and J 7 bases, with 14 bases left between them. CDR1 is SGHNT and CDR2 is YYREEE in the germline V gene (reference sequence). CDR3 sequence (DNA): TGTGCCAGCAGCTTGCAGGGGCCGACAGGTGGCTACACCTTC. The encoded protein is CASSLQGPTGGYTF.

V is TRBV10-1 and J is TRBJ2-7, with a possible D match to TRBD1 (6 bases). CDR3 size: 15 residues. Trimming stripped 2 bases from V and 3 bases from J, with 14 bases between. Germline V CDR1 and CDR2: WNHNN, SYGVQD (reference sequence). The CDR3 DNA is TGCGCCAGCAGTGAGGGTCCGGGACACCACTACGAGCAGTACTTC. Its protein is CASSEGPGHHYEQYF.

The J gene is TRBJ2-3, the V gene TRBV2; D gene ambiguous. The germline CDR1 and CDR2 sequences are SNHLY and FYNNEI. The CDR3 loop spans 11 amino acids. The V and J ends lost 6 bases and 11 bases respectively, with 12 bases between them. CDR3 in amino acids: CASRRGIEQYF. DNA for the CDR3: TGTGCCAGCAGAAGAGGCATAGAGCAGTATTTT.

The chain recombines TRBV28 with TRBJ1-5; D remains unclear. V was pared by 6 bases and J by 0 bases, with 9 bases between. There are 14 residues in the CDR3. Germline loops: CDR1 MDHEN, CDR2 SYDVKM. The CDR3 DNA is TGTGCCAGCAGGAGCGGGAATAGCAATCAGCCCCAGCATTTT. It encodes CASRSGNSNQPQHF. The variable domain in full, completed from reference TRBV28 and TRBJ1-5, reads DVKVTQSSRYLVKRTGEKVFLECVQDMDHENMFWYRQDPGLGLRLIYFSYDVKMKEKGDIPEGYSVSREKKERFSLILESASTNQTSMYLCASRSGNSNQPQHFGDGTRLSIL.

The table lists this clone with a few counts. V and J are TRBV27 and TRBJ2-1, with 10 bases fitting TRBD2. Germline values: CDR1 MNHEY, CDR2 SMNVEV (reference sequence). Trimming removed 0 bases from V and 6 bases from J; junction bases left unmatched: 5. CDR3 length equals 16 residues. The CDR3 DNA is TGTGCCAGCAGTTTATCTGCTAGCGGGAGTTTCAATGAGCAGTTCTTC. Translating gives CASSLSASGSFNEQFF.

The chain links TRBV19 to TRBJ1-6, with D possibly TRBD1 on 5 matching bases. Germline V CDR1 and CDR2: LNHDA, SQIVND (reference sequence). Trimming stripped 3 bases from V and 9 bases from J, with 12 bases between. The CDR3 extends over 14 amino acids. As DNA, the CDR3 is TGTGCCAGTAGTATGGGCAGGGCTGGTTCACCCCTCCACTTT. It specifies CASSMGRAGSPLHF.

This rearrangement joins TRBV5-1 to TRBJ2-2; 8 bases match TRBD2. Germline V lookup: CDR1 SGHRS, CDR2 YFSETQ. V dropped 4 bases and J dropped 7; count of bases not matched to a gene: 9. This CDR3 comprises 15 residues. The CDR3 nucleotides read TGCGCCAGCAGCCCCAAAGCGGGGGATTACGGGGAGCTGTTTTTT. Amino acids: CASSPKAGDYGELFF.

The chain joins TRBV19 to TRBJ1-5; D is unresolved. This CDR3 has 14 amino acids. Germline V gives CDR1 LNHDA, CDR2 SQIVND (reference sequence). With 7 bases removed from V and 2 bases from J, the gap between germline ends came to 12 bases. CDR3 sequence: CASKGRDGNQPQHF. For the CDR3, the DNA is TGTGCCAGTAAAGGCCGGGATGGCAATCAGCCCCAGCATTTT.

The CDR3 region is CAWSSGGEETQYF. DNA of the CDR3: TGTGCCTGGAGTAGCGGGGGGGAAGAGACCCAGTACTTC. The rearrangement joins TRBV30 to TRBJ2-5; TRBD2 agrees at 10 bases. Germline V gene lookup returns CDR1 GTSNPN and CDR2 SVGIG (reference sequence). With 2 bases clipped from V and 3 bases from J, the junction kept 0 bases outside the gene matches. The CDR3 contains 13 residues.

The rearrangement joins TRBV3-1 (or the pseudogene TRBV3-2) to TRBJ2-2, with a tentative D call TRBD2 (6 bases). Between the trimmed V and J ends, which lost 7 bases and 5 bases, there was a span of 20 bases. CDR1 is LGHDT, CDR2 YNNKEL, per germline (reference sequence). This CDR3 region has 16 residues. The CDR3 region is CASTFSGLTQTGELFF. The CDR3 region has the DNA TGTGCCAGCACCTTCTCGGGACTCACCCAAACCGGGGAGCTGTTTTTT.

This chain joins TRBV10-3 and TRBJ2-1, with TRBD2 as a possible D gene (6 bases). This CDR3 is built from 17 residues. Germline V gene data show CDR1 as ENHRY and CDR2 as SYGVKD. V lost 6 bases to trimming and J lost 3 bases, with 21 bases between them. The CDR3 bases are TGTGCCATCAGCGAGAGAGCCCCGGGGGTTAGCTACAATGAGCAGTTCTTC. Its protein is CAISERAPGVSYNEQFF.

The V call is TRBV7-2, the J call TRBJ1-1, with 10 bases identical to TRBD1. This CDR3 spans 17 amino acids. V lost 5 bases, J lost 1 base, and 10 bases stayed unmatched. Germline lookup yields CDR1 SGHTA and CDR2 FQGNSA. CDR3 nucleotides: TGTGCCAGCAGCAGACAGGGGGCTATCCTAAGGAACACTGAAGCTTTCTTT. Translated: CASSRQGAILRNTEAFF.

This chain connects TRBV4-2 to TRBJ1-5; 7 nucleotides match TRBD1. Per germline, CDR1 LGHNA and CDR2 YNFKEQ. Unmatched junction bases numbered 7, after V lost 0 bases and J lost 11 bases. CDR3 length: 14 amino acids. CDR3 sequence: CASSQDTVTGSQHF. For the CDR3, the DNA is TGTGCCAGCAGCCAAGATACGGTGACAGGGTCCCAGCATTTT.

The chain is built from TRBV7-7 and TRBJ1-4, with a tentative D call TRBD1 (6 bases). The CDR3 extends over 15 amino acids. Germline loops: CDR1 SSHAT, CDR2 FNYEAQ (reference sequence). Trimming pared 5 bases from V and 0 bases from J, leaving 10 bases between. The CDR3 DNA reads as TGTGCCAGCAGCCCAGGGGTTGCAACTAATGAAAAACTGTTTTTT. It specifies CASSPGVATNEKLFF.

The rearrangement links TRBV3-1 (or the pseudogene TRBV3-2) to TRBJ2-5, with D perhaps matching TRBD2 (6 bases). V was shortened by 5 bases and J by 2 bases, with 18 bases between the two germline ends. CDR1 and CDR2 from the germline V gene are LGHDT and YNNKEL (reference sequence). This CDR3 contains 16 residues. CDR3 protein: CASSWGVGQKQETQYF. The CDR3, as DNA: TGTGCCAGCAGCTGGGGGGTAGGCCAGAAGCAAGAGACCCAGTACTTC.

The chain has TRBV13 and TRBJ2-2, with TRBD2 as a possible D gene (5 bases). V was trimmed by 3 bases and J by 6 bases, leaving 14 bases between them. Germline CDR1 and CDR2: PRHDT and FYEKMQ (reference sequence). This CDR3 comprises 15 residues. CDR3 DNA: TGTGCCAGCAGCTTCGAAGGGAGTAGGGCCGGGGAGCTGTTTTTT. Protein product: CASSFEGSRAGELFF.

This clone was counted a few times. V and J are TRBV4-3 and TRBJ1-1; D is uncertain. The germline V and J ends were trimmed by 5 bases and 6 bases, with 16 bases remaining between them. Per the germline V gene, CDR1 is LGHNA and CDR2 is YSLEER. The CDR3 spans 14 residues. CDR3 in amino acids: CASSFGVLIPEAFF. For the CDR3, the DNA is TGCGCCAGCAGCTTCGGGGTCCTTATTCCTGAAGCTTTCTTT.

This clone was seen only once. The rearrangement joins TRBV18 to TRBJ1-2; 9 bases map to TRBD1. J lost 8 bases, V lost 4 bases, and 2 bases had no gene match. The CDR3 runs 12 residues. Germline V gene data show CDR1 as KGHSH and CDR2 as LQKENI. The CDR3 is CASSQGQGGYTF. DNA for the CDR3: TGTGCCAGCTCACAAGGACAGGGGGGCTACACCTTC.

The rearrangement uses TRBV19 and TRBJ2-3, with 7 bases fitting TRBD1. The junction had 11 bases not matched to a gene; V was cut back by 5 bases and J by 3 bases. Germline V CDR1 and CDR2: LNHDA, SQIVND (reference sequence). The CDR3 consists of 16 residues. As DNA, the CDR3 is TGTGCCAGTAGTGCACAAACAGGGGTGGGGACAGATACGCAGTATTTT. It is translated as CASSAQTGVGTDTQYF.

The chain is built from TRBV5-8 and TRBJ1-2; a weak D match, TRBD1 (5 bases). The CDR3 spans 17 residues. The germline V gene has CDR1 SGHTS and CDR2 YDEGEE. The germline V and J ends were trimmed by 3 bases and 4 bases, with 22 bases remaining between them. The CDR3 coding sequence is TGTGCCAGCAGCTCCCTCCTGACAGCCGGGGGGTCCTATGGCTACACCTTC. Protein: CASSSLLTAGGSYGYTF.

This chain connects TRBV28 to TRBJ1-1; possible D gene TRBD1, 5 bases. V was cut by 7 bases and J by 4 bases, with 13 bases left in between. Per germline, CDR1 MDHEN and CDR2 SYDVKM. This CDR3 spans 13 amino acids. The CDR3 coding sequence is TGTGCCAGCAACCAGGGTTCCCTCACTGAAGCTTTCTTT. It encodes CASNQGSLTEAFF.

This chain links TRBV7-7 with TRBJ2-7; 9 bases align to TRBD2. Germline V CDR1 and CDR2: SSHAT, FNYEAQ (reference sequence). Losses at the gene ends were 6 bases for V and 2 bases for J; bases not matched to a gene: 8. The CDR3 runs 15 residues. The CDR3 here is CASRNRLAATYEQYF. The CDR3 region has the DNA TGTGCCAGCAGAAACCGACTAGCGGCTACCTACGAGCAGTACTTC.

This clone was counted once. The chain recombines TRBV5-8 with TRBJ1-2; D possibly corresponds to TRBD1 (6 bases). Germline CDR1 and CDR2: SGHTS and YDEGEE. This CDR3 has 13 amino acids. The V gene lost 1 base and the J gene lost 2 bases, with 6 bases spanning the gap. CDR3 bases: TGTGCCAGCAGCTTGCAGGGGAACTATGGCTACACCTTC. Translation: CASSLQGNYGYTF.

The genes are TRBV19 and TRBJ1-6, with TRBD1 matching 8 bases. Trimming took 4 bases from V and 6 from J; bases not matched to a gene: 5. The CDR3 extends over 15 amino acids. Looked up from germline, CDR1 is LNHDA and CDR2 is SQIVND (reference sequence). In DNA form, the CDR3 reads TGTGCCAGTAGTAGGGGGACAGGTCTTAATTCACCCCTCCACTTT. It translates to CASSRGTGLNSPLHF.

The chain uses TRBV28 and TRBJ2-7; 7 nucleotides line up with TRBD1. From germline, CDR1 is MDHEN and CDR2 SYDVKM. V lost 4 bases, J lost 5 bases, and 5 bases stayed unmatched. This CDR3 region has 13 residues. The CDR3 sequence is CASSSGTVDEQYF. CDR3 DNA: TGTGCCAGCAGTTCCGGGACAGTGGACGAGCAGTACTTC.

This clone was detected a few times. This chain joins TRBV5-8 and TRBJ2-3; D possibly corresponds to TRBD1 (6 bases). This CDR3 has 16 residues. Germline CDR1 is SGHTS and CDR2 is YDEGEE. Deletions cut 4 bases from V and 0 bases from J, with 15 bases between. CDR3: CASSHGTTISTDTQYF. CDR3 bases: TGTGCCAGCAGCCACGGGACAACCATAAGCACAGATACGCAGTATTTT. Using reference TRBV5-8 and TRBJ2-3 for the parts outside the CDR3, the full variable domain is EAGVTQSPTHLIKTRGQQATLRCSPISGHTSVYWYQQALGLGLQFLLWYDEGEERNRGNFPPRFSGRQFPNYSSELNVNALELEDSALYLCASSHGTTISTDTQYFGPGTRLTVL.